This paragraph covers one T cell receptor beta chain sequence. Antigen: not known. V gave up 5 bases and J gave up 2 bases, with 15 bases separating them. The CDR3 totals 15 residues. CDR1 is SGHAT and CDR2 is FQNNGV in the germline V gene. This entry belongs to a study of cytomegalovirus exposure and HLA in healthy donors. Study observations and caveats: The study recorded 150 to 200 TCR beta chains that were cytomegalovirus-associated. A previous analysis found most TCR beta V segments productive roughly 87% or roughly 30% of the time. Near-uniform donor sequencing depth was presumed by presence/absence analyses.

PCR was performed using 60 Vbeta and 13 Jbeta primers. TCRdb's table, derived via immunoSEQ multiplex PCR, lists solely in-frame clones and lacks some. The sample has fewer than 250,000 clones, 80% to 90% seen once. The material sequenced was PBMCs. The rearrangement uses TRBV11-2 and TRBJ1-2; D is possibly TRBD1 (6 bases). The source of this sequence is a man aged 30-40 years in good health and CMV-seronegative. CDR3 amino acids: CASSLRTAANYGYTF. DNA of the CDR3: TGTGCCAGCAGCCTTCGGACAGCAGCGAACTATGGCTACACCTTC.